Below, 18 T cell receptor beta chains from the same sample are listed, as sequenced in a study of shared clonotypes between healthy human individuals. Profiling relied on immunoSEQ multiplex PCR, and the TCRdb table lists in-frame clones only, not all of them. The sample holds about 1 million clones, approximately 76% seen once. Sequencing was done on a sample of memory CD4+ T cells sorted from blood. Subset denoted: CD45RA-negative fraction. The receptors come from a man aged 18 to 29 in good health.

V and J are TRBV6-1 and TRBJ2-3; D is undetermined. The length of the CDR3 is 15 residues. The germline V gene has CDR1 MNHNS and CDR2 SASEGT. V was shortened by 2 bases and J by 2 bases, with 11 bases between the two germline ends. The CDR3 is CASSELLSTTDTQYF. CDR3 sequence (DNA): TGTGCCAGCAGTGAACTACTGTCAACCACAGATACGCAGTATTTT.

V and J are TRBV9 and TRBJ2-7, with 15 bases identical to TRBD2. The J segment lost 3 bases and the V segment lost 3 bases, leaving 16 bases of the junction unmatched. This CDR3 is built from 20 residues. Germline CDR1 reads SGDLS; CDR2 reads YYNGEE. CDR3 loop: CASSGVPGLAGGPENYEQYF. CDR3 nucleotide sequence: TGTGCCAGCAGCGGAGTACCGGGACTAGCGGGGGGACCTGAGAACTACGAGCAGTACTTC.

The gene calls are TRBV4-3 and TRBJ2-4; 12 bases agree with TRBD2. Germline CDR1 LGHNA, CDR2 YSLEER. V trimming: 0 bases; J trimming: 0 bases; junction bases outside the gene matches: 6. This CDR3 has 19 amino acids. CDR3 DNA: TGCGCCAGCAGCCAAGATTTGACTAGCGGGAGTAAAGCCAAAAACATTCAGTACTTC. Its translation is CASSQDLTSGSKAKNIQYF.

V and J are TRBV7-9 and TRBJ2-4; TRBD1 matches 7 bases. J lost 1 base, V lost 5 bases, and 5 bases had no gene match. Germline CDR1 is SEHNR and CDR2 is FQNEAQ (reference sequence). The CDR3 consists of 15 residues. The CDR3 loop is CASSPTGLAKNIQYF. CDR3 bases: TGTGCCAGCAGCCCGACAGGGCTTGCCAAAAACATTCAGTACTTC.

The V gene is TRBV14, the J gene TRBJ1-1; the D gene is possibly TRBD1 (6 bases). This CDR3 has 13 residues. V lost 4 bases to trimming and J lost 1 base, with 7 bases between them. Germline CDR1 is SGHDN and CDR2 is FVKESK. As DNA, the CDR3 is TGTGCCAGCAGCCGACAGGAGAACACTGAAGCTTTCTTT. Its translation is CASSRQENTEAFF.

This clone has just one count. The CDR3 sequence is CASSLGGGATNEKLFF. In DNA form, the CDR3 reads TGCGCCAGCAGCTTGGGCGGGGGCGCAACTAATGAAAAACTGTTTTTT. The chain is built from TRBV5-1 and TRBJ1-4, with D maybe TRBD1 (6 bases). Germline CDR1 and CDR2: SGHRS and YFSETQ. V shed 0 bases and J shed 0 bases, with 9 bases lying between them. There are 16 residues in the CDR3.

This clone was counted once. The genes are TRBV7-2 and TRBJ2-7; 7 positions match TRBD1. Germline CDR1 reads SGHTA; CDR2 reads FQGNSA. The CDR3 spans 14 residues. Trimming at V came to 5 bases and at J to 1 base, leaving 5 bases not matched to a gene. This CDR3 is CASSPRQGSYEQYF. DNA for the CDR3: TGTGCCAGCAGCCCCCGACAGGGATCCTACGAGCAGTACTTC.

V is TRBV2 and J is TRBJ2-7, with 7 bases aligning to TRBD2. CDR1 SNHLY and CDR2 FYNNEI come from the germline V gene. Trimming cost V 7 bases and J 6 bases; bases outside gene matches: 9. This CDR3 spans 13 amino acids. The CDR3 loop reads CASTLAVWGEQYF. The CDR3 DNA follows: TGTGCCAGCACCCTAGCGGTTTGGGGCGAGCAGTACTTC.

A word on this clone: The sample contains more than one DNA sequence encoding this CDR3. The chain's CDR3 is CASSPNTGELFF. The CDR3 nucleotides read TGTGCCAGCAGCCCCAACACCGGGGAGCTGTTTTTT. V and J are TRBV5-4 and TRBJ2-2; D unclear. This CDR3 has 12 residues. Trimming left V 4 bases short and J 2 bases short, with 3 bases between. From germline, CDR1 is SGHNT and CDR2 YYREEE (reference sequence).

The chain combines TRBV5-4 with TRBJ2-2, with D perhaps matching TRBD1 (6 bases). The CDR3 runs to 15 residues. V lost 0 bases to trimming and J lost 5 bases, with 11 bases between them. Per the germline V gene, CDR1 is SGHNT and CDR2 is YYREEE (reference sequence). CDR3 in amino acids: CASSLADRSTGELFF. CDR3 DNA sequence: TGTGCCAGCAGCTTGGCCGACAGGTCGACCGGGGAGCTGTTTTTT.

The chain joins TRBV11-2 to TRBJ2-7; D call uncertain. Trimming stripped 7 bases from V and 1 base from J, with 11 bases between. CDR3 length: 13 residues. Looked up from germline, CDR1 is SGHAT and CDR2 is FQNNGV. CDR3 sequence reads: CASTISGSYEQYF. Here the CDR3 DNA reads TGTGCCAGCACCATATCCGGTTCCTACGAGCAGTACTTC.

The CDR3 nucleotides read TGTGCCTGGAGTGACAGGGATAATTCACCCCTCCACTTT. Translated, it gives CAWSDRDNSPLHF. The gene calls are TRBV30 and TRBJ1-6, with D possibly TRBD1 on 6 matching bases. Germline CDR1 and CDR2: GTSNPN and SVGIG (reference sequence). This CDR3 is built from 13 residues. V lost 1 base, J lost 5 bases, and 6 bases lay in between.

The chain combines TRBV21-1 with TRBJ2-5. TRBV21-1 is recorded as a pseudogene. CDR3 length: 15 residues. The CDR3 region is CASSKEGRGGETQYF. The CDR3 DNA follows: TGTGCCAGCAGCAAAGAAGGCAGGGGAGGAGAGACCCAGTACTTC.

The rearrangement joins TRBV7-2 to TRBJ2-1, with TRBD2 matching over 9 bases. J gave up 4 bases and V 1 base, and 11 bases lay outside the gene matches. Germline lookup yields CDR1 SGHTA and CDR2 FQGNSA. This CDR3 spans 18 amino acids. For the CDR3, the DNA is TGTGCCAGCAGCTTAGGGGTGGCGGGAGGGTTGGGGTACAATGAGCAGTTCTTC. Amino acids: CASSLGVAGGLGYNEQFF.

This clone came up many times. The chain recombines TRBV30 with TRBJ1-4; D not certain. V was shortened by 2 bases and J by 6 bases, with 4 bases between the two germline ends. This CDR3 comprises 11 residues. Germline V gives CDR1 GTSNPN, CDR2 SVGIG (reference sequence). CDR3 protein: CAWSSYEKLFF. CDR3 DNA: TGTGCCTGGAGTTCCTATGAAAAACTGTTTTTT.

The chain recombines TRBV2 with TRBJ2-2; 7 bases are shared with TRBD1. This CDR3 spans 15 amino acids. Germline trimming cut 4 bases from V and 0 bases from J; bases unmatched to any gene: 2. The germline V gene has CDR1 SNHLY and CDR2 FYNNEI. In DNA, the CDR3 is TGTGCCAGCAGTGTTACAGGGGCGAACACCGGGGAGCTGTTTTTT. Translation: CASSVTGANTGELFF.

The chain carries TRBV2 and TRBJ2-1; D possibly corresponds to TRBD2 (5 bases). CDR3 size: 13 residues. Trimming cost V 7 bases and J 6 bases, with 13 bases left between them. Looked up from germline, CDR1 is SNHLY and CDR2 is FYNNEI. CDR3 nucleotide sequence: TGTGCCAGCACGACGGGATCTGGCAATGAGCAGTTCTTC. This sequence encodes CASTTGSGNEQFF.

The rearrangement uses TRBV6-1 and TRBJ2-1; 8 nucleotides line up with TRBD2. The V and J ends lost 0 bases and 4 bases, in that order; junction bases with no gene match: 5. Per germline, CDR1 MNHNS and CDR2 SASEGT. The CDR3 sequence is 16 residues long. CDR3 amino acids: CASSEASSGLYNEQFF. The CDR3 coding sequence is TGTGCCAGCAGTGAAGCGTCTAGCGGGCTTTACAATGAGCAGTTCTTC.